Given below is one TCR beta chain in context. Its cognate antigen is unknown. This specimen comes from a study of T cell responses to AZD1222 COVID-19 vaccine. Turning to the study itself: Doses given second, at about 4 or about 12 weeks, were pooled.

General study points: Close to half of spike-specific TCRs reportedly recognize unmutated variant regions. Most donors were white British, females outnumbered males, and clonal diversity was possibly underestimated. Only after the peak T cell response were repertoires sampled.

TCRdb's table, derived via immunoSEQ multiplex PCR, lists solely in-frame clones and lacks some. There are 170,000 or so clones in the sample; roughly 87% occur only once, and about 3% lies in the top ten. The sequencing here drew on peripheral blood, taken on day 0 of AZD1222 vaccination. This TCR derives from an adult in good health.

The CDR3 DNA reads as TGTGCCTGGAGTTCCGGACTAGCGGGAAGTGAGCAGTTCTTC. Translation gives CAWSSGLAGSEQFF. The rearrangement joins TRBV30 to TRBJ2-1; 12 bases are shared with TRBD2. V gave up 2 bases and J gave up 9 bases; unmatched junction bases: 5. CDR1 and CDR2 (germline): GTSNPN, SVGIG (reference sequence). The CDR3 is 14 residues long. Looking up the rest from reference TRBV30 and TRBJ2-1 gives the full variable domain: SQTIHQWPATLVQPVGSPLSLECTVEGTSNPNLYWYRQAAGRGLQLLFYSVGIGQISSEVPQNLSASRPQDRQFILSSKKLLLSDSGFYLCAWSSGLAGSEQFFGPGTRLTVL.